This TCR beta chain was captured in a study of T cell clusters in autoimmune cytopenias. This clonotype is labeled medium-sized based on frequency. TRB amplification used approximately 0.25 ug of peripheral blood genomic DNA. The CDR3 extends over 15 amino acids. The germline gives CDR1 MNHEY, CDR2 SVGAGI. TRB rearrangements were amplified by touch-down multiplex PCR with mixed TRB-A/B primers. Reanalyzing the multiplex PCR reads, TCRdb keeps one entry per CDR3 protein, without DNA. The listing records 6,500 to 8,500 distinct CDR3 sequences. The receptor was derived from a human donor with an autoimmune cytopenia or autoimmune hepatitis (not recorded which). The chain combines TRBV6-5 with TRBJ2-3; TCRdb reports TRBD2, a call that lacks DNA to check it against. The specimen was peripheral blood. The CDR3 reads CASSLSGGRTDTQYF.